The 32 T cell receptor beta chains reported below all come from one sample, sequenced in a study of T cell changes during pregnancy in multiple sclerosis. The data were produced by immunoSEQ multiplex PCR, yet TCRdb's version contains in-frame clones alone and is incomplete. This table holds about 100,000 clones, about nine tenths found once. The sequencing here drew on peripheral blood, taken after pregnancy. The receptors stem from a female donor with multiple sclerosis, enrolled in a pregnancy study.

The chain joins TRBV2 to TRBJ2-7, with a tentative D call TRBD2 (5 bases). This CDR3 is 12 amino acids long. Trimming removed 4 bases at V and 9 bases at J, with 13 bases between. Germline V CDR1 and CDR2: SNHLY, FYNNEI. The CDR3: CASSGTRIGQYF. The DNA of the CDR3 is TGTGCCAGCAGTGGCACTAGGATCGGGCAGTACTTC.

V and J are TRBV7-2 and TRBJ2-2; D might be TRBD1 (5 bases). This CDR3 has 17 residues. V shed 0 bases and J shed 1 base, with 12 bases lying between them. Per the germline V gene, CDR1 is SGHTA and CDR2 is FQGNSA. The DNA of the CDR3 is TGTGCCAGCAGCTTAGCTACGGCAGGGCAGAACACCGGGGAGCTGTTTTTT. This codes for CASSLATAGQNTGELFF.

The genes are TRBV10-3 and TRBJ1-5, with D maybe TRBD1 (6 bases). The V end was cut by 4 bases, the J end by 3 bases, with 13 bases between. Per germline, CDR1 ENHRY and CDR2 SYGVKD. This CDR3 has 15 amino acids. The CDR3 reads CAISASGDSNQPQHF. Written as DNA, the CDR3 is TGTGCCATCAGTGCGTCAGGGGATTCCAATCAGCCCCAGCATTTT.

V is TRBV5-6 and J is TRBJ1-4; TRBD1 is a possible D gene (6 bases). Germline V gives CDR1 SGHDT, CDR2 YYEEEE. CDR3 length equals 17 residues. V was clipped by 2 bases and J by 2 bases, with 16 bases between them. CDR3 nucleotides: TGTGCCAGCAGCTTCAGTCATCAGGGGCGGACTAATGAAAAACTGTTTTTT. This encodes CASSFSHQGRTNEKLFF.

The CDR3 region is CASSVRQGGNEKLFF. CDR3 coding DNA: TGTGCCAGCAGCGTAAGACAGGGGGGAAATGAAAAACTGTTTTTT. V and J are TRBV9 and TRBJ1-4, with 9 bases that match TRBD1. From germline, CDR1 is SGDLS and CDR2 YYNGEE. There are 15 residues in the CDR3. After removal of 1 base from V and 5 bases from J, the junction contained 3 bases not matched to a gene.

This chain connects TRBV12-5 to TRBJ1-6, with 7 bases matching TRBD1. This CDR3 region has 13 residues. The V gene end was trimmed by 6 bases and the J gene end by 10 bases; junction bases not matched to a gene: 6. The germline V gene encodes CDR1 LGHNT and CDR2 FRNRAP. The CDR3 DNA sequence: TGTGCTAGTGGGACAGGGCTTCAATCACCCCTCCACTTT. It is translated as CASGTGLQSPLHF.

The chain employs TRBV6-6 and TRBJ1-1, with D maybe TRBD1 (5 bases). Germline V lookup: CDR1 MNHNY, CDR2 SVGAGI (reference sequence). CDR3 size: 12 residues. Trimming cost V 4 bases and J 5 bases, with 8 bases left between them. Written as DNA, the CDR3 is TGTGCCAGCAGTTCCGGGACTACTGAAGCTTTCTTT. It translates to CASSSGTTEAFF.

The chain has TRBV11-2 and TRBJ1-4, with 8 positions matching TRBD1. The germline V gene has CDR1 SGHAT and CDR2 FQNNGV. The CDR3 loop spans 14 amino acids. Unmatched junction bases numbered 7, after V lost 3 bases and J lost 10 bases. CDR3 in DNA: TGTGCCAGCAGCTTTGGACAGGGCGTTGGAAAACTGTTTTTT. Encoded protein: CASSFGQGVGKLFF.

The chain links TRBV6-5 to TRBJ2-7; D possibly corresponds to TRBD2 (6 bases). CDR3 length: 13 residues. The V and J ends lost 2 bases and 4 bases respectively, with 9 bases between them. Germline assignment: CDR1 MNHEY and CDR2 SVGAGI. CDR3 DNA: TGTGCCAGCAGTTACCCGGGGAGGTACGAGCAGTACTTC. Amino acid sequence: CASSYPGRYEQYF.

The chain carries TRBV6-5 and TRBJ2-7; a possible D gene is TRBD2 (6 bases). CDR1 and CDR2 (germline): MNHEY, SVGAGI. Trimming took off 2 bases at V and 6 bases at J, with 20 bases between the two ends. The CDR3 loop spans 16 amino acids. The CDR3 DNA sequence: TGTGCCAGCAGTTACGCGGTCGGGTTAGCGGCGGGCGAGCAGTACTTC. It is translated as CASSYAVGLAAGEQYF.

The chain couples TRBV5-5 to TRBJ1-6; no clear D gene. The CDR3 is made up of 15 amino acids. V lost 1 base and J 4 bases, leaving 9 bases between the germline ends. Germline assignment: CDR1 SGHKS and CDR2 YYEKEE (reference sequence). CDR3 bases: TGTGCCAGCAGCTTGTCGGCACAGTATAATTCACCCCTCCACTTT. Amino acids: CASSLSAQYNSPLHF. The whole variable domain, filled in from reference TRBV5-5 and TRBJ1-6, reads DAGVTQSPTHLIKTRGQQVTLRCSPISGHKSVSWYQQVLGQGPQFIFQYYEKEERGRGNFPDRFSARQFPNYSSELNVNALLLGDSALYLCASSLSAQYNSPLHFGNGTRLTVT.

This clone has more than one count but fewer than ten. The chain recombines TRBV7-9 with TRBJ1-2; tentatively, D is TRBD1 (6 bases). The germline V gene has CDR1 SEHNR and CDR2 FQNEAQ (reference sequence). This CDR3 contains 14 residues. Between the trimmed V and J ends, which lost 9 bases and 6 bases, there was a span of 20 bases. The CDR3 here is CASRWGGGVNGYTF. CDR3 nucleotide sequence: TGTGCCAGTCGCTGGGGGGGCGGGGTCAATGGCTACACCTTC.

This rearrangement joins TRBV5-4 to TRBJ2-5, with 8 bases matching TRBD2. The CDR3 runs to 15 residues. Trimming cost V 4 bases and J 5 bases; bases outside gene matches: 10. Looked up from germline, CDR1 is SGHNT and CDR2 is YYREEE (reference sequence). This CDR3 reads CASSDRGGPRETQYF. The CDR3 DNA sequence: TGTGCCAGCAGCGACCGGGGGGGCCCTAGGGAGACCCAGTACTTC.

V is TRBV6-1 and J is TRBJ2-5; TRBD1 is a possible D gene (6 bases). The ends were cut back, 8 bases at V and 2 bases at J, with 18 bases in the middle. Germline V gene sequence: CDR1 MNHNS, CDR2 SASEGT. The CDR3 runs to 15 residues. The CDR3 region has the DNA TGTGCCAGCTTACCTCAGGGGAAGGGACAAGAGACCCAGTACTTC. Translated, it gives CASLPQGKGQETQYF.

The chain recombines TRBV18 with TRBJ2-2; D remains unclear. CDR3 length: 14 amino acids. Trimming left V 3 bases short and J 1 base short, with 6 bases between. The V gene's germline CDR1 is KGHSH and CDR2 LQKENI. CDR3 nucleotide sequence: TGTGCCAGCTCACCGGGCGAGAACACCGGGGAGCTGTTTTTT. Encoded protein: CASSPGENTGELFF.

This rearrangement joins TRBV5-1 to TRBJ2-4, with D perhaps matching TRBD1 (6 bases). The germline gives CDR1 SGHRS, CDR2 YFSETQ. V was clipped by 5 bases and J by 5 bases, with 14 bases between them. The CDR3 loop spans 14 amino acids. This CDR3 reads CASSSGTPENIQYF. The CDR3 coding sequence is TGCGCCAGCAGTTCCGGGACACCTGAAAACATTCAGTACTTC.

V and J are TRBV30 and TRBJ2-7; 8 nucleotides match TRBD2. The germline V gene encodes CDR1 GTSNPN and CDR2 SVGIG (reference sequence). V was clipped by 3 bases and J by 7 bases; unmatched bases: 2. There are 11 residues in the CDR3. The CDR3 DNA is TGTGCCTGGAGCCCGGGGGGGGAGCAGTACTTC. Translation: CAWSPGGEQYF. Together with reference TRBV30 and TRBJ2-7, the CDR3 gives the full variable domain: SQTIHQWPATLVQPVGSPLSLECTVEGTSNPNLYWYRQAAGRGLQLLFYSVGIGQISSEVPQNLSASRPQDRQFILSSKKLLLSDSGFYLCAWSPGGEQYFGPGTRLTVT.

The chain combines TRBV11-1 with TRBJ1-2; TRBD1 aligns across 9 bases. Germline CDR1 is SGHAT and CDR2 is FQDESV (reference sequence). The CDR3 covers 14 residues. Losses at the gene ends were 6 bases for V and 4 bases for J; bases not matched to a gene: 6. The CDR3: CASSPGQGTYGYTF. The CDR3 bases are TGTGCCAGCAGTCCCGGACAGGGGACCTATGGCTACACCTTC.

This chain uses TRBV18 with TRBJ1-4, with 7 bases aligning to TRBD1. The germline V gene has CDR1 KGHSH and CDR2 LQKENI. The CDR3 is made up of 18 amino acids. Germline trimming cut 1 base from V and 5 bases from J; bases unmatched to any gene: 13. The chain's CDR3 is CASSPRGTASLPNEKLFF. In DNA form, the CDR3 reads TGTGCCAGCTCACCACGTGGGACAGCCTCATTACCGAATGAAAAACTGTTTTTT.

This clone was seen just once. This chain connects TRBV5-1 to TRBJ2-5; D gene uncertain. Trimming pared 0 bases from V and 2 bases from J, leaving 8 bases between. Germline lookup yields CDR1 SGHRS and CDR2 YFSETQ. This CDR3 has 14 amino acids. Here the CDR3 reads CASSLGPEQETQYF. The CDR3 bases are TGCGCCAGCAGCTTGGGGCCAGAACAAGAGACCCAGTACTTC.

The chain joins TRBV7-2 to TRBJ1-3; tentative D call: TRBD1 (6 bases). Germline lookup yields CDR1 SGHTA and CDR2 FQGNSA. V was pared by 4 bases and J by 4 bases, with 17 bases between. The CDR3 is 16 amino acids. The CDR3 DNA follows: TGTGCCAGCAGCTCCCGTCGGGGGGGGCCGGGAAACACCATATATTTT. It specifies CASSSRRGGPGNTIYF.

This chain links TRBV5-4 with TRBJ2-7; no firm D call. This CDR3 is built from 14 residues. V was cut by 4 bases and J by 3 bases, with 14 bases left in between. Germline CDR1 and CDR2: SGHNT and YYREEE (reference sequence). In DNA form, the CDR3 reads TGTGCCAGCAGCCCCCGTGGAGTTAGCTACGAGCAGTACTTC. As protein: CASSPRGVSYEQYF.

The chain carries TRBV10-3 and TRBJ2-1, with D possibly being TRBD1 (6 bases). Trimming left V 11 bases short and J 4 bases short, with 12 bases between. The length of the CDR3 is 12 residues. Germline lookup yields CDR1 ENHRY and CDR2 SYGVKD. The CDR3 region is CAVEDRYNEQFF. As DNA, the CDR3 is TGTGCCGTCGAGGACAGATACAATGAGCAGTTCTTC.

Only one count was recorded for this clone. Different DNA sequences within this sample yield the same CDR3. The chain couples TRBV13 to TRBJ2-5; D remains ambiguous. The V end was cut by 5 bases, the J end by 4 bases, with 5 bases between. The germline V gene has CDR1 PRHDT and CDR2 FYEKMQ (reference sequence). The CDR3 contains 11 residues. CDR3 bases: TGTGCCAGCAGCCCCGGAGAGACCCAGTACTTC. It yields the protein CASSPGETQYF.

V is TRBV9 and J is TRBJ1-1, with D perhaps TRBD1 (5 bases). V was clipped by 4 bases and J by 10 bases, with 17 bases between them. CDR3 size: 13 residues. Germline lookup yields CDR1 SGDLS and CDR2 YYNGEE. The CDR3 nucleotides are TGTGCCAGCAGCCCCAAGTCCCCAGGGTCAGCTTTCTTT. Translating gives CASSPKSPGSAFF.

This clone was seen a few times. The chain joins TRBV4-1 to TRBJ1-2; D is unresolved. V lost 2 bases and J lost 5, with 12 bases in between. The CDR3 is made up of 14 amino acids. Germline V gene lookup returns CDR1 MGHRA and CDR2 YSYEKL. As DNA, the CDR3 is TGCGCCAGCAGCCAATCCCAGGCCTTGTATGGCTACACCTTC. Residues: CASSQSQALYGYTF.

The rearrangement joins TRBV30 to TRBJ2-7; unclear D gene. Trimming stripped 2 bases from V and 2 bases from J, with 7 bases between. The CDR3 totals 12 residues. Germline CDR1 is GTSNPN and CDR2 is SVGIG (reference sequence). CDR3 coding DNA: TGTGCCTGGAGTTCCAGCGCCTACGAGCAGTACTTC. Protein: CAWSSSAYEQYF.

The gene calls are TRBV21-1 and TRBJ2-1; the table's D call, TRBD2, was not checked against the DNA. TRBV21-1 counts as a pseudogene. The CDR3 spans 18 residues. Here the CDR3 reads CASSPTPGGSPNRDEQFF. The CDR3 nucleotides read TGTGCCAGCAGTCCCACCCCCGGGGGTAGCCCGAACCGCGACGAGCAGTTCTTC.

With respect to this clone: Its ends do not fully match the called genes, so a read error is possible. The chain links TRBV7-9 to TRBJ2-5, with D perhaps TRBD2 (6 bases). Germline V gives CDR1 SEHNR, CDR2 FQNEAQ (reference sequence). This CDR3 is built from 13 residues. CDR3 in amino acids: CASSLASQETQYF. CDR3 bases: TGTGCCAGCAGCCTAGCGAGTCAAGAGACCCAGTACTTC.

Here the CDR3 DNA reads TGTGCCGGCCGGACTGCAGATACGCAGTATTTT. Residues: CAGRTADTQYF. This chain links TRBV10-3 with TRBJ2-3; possible D gene TRBD2, 5 bases. Trimming took 11 bases from V and 4 from J, leaving 10 bases between them. The CDR3 runs 11 residues. In germline, CDR1 is ENHRY, CDR2 SYGVKD.

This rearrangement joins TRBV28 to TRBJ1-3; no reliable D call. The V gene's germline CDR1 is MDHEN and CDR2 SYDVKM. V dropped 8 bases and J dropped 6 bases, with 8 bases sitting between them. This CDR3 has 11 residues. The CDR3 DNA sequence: TGTGCCAGCTCATCTACAAACACCATATATTTT. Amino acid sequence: CASSSTNTIYF.

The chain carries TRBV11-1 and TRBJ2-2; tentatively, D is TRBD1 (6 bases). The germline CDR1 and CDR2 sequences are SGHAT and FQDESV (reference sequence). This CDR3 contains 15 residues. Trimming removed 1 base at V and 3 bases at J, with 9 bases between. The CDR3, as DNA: TGTGCCAGCAGCTTAGTCAGGGGATACACCGGGGAGCTGTTTTTT. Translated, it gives CASSLVRGYTGELFF.